A selection of T cell receptor beta chains follows, all from one sample in a study of cytomegalovirus exposure and HLA in healthy donors. Measured with immunoSEQ multiplex PCR; TCRdb has only the in-frame clones, and not every one. The repertoire holds some 83,000 clones, over 60% seen once, with more than 3.5% in the top ten. Source material: PBMCs. These receptors came from a man between 60 and 75 years old in good health and CMV-seronegative. Each CDR3 is given with its conserved first and last residue. D genes are given only for firm matches. Size values are once, few and many counts, or a class for expanded clones, and some rows have none.

DNA,CDR3,D,V,size,J
TGTGCCAGCAGTTCGACCCAGGGATCTGGAAACACCATATATTTT,CASSSTQGSGNTIYF,.,TRBV6-1,.,TRBJ1-3
TGTGCCAGCAGCAAAAAAAAGTCCAGGGTCCCCGACTATGGCTACACCTTC,CASSKKKSRVPDYGYTF,.,TRBV7-8,.,TRBJ1-2
TGTGCCAGCAGTTACACCGCCGGGGGAGAGTACTTC,CASSYTAGGEYF,.,TRBV6-6,few,TRBJ2-7
TGTGCCATATCGGACTCTCCTTCGCAAGAGACCCAGTACTTC,CAISDSPSQETQYF,.,TRBV7-9,.,TRBJ2-5
TGTGCCAGTAGTATAGGAGAGAGTGACACTGAAGCTTTCTTT,CASSIGESDTEAFF,.,TRBV19,.,TRBJ1-1
TGTGCCAGTAGTCCCGTTCGTTCGGGGACCTATAATTCACCCCTCCACTTT,CASSPVRSGTYNSPLHF,.,TRBV19,.,TRBJ1-6
TGTGCCAGTTCTCCGGGACTAGGTTCGGCCGAGCAGTACTTC,CASSPGLGSAEQYF,TRBD2,TRBV6-5,.,TRBJ2-7
TGTGCCAGTAGTATAGAGCCCGCGAGCTCCTACGAGCAGTACTTC,CASSIEPASSYEQYF,.,TRBV19,.,TRBJ2-7
TGTGCCAGCAGTCGTGGACAGCGCTACTACAATGAGCAGTTCTTC,CASSRGQRYYNEQFF,.,TRBV27,once,TRBJ2-1
TGTGCCGGTGGGGGGGACGACTATGGCTACACCTTC,CAGGGDDYGYTF,.,TRBV10-3,.,TRBJ1-2
TGTGCCAGCTCACAGGGACAGGGGGCGAAGGTGGGCAATCAGCCCCAGCATTTT,CASSQGQGAKVGNQPQHF,TRBD1,TRBV18,.,TRBJ1-5
TGTGCCAGCAGCTTCGGGACAGCAAATGAAAAACTGTTTTTT,CASSFGTANEKLFF,TRBD1,TRBV5-5,.,TRBJ1-4
TGTGCCAGCAGCCCCGTGTCGACTAGGGAAGAGCAGTACTTC,CASSPVSTREEQYF,.,TRBV7-9,.,TRBJ2-7
TGTGCCTGGAGTCCCGGGACAGGGAGAGAGGGCACTGAAGCTTTCTTT,CAWSPGTGREGTEAFF,TRBD1,TRBV30,.,TRBJ1-1
TGTGCCAGCAGCCCCGACAGGGTTGGCGGGGAGCTGTTTTTT,CASSPDRVGGELFF,TRBD1,TRBV7-8,.,TRBJ2-2
TGTGCCAGCAGCCCTCGGTTAGGGGCTAGCACAGATACGCAGTATTTT,CASSPRLGASTDTQYF,.,TRBV4-2,.,TRBJ2-3
TGTGCCAGCAGCGACCTCAGGGAAGGAGATACGCAGTATTTT,CASSDLREGDTQYF,.,TRBV9,.,TRBJ2-3
TGTGCCAGCAGCCAAGGCCGACAGGGGGTGGACATTCAGTACTTC,CASSQGRQGVDIQYF,TRBD1,TRBV4-2,few,TRBJ2-4
TGTGCCAGTAGCGGTCTCTCCTACGAGCAGTACTTC,CASSGLSYEQYF,.,TRBV19,.,TRBJ2-7
TGTGCCAGCAGCAACCCCCTAGCGGGGGGGTTCTACGAGCAGTACTTC,CASSNPLAGGFYEQYF,TRBD2,TRBV7-2,once,TRBJ2-7
TGTGCCAGCAGCACAGACCGGGACTCTTATCAGCCCCAGCATTTT,CASSTDRDSYQPQHF,.,TRBV7-2,few,TRBJ1-5
TGTTCCAGCAGCCCCGGGGGGTGGGAGGATACGCAGTATTTT,CSSSPGGWEDTQYF,TRBD2,TRBV7-9,.,TRBJ2-3